This TCR beta chain stems from a study of blood T cell repertoires in COVID-19. Libraries were prepared by immunoSEQ multiplex PCR; TCRdb keeps only in-frame clonotypes and omits some of them. The data show 25,000 to 30,000 clones, more than 80% seen once. The CDR3 loop spans 16 amino acids. The sequence came from a human donor in a cohort sampled during active COVID-19. This rearrangement joins TRBV21-1 to TRBJ1-3; TRBD1, the D gene given by the table, was not confirmed from the DNA. TRBV21-1 is annotated as a pseudogene. The sample comprised peripheral blood. The CDR3 spells CASSKTGDNYGNTIYF. The CDR3 nucleotides read TGTGCCAGCAGCAAAACCGGGGACAACTATGGAAACACCATATATTTT.